Following are 18 T cell receptor beta chains from one sample sequenced in a study of identical twins. Each CDR3 protein is one row after TCRdb ran MiXCR on the 5' RACE reads. The table lists some 250,000 distinct CDR3 sequences, 12% of them singletons. The sample was also reused in another study, on yellow fever vaccine responses in identical twins.

The sample comprised memory (CD45RO+) T cells sorted from blood. The receptor set was obtained from a woman younger than 30 in good health.

This sequence joins TRBV5-6 and TRBJ2-7; a weak D match, TRBD2 (6 bases). Looked up from germline, CDR1 is SGHDT and CDR2 is YYEEEE. The length of the CDR3 is 12 residues. The ends were cut back, 0 bases at V and 9 bases at J, with 10 bases in the middle. The CDR3 nucleotides are TGTGCCAGCAGCTTGGTGGCGGGATGGCAGTACTTC. This gives the protein CASSLVAGWQYF.

This clonotype was seen only a few times. The chain joins TRBV28 to TRBJ2-2, with D possibly TRBD2 on 6 matching bases. This CDR3 is 15 amino acids long. Looked up from germline, CDR1 is MDHEN and CDR2 is SYDVKM. The V gene lost 3 bases and the J gene lost 5 bases, with 13 bases spanning the gap. The CDR3 here is CASSLRRGSTGELFF. In DNA, the CDR3 is TGTGCCAGCAGTTTGAGGCGGGGAAGTACCGGGGAGCTGTTTTTT.

This clonotype was seen repeatedly, ten times or more. The chain combines TRBV5-6 with TRBJ2-3; D not certain. The CDR3 sequence is 13 residues long. CDR1 SGHDT and CDR2 YYEEEE come from the germline V gene. The ends were cut back, 7 bases at V and 4 bases at J, with 13 bases in the middle. Here the CDR3 DNA reads TGTGCCAGCGGCTCACCCACGGCAGATACGCAGTATTTT. Encoded protein: CASGSPTADTQYF.

This clonotype was observed a few times. This sequence joins TRBV28 and TRBJ2-1; 9 bases are shared with TRBD1. The CDR3 is 18 amino acids. Germline V gives CDR1 MDHEN, CDR2 SYDVKM. V lost 1 base and J lost 4; bases outside the gene matches: 11. CDR3: CASSLSSRGTGLYNEQFF. CDR3 nucleotides: TGTGCCAGCAGTTTATCATCCCGTGGGACAGGGTTGTACAATGAGCAGTTCTTC.

This rearrangement joins TRBV20-1 to TRBJ1-1; weak D call: TRBD1 (5 bases). Deletions cut 5 bases from V and 6 bases from J, with 22 bases between. The germline CDR1 and CDR2 sequences are DFQATT and SNEGSKA (reference sequence). This CDR3 has 15 residues. As DNA, the CDR3 is TGCAGTGCTGCGCTCTCCGGGGGTCGTTTCGCTGAAGCTTTCTTT. As protein: CSAALSGGRFAEAFF.

This rearrangement joins TRBV10-3 to TRBJ1-5; D is unclear. This CDR3 has 13 amino acids. Trimming took off 3 bases at V and 2 bases at J, with 5 bases between the two ends. The germline CDR1 and CDR2 sequences are ENHRY and SYGVKD. CDR3 sequence (DNA): TGTGCCATCAGTGATGGGGGCAATCAGCCCCAGCATTTT. It codes for CAISDGGNQPQHF.

The sample holds many counts of this clonotype. This rearrangement joins TRBV12-3 or TRBV12-4 to TRBJ2-1; the D gene is possibly TRBD1 (6 bases). The CDR3 sequence is 13 residues long. With 6 bases removed from V and 8 bases from J, the gap between germline ends came to 14 bases. CDR3 DNA: TGTGCCAGCAGCGATAACGACAGGCATGAGCAGTTCTTC. As protein: CASSDNDRHEQFF.

The rearrangement joins TRBV7-8 to TRBJ1-1; D is uncertain. There are 14 residues in the CDR3. The germline V gene has CDR1 SGHVS and CDR2 FQNEAQ. V was trimmed by 1 base and J by 4 bases, leaving 10 bases between them. CDR3: CASSLDGKRTEAFF. The CDR3 nucleotides are TGTGCCAGCAGCTTAGATGGGAAACGCACTGAAGCTTTCTTT.

This clonotype was detected ten times or more. The gene calls are TRBV5-6 and TRBJ2-3, with 7 positions matching TRBD2. Germline lookup yields CDR1 SGHDT and CDR2 YYEEEE. The V gene end was trimmed by 3 bases and the J gene end by 4 bases; junction bases not matched to a gene: 11. This CDR3 contains 16 residues. The CDR3 loop is CASSWEGGRGADTQYF. DNA for the CDR3: TGTGCCAGCAGCTGGGAGGGTGGCCGCGGCGCAGATACGCAGTATTTT.

Many counts were recorded for this clonotype. The gene calls are TRBV12-3 or TRBV12-4 and TRBJ1-5, with TRBD1 matching over 7 bases. CDR3 length: 16 amino acids. Losses at the gene ends were 5 bases for V and 2 bases for J; bases not matched to a gene: 9. The CDR3: CASSQTHQGGNQPQHF. In DNA, the CDR3 is TGTGCCAGCAGTCAGACACACCAGGGGGGCAATCAGCCCCAGCATTTT.

The chain links TRBV6-2 or TRBV6-3 to TRBJ2-2; possible D gene TRBD1, 6 bases. Trimming took 4 bases from V and 1 from J, leaving 10 bases between them. CDR3 length: 15 amino acids. Germline values: CDR1 MNHEY, CDR2 SVGEGT. CDR3 region: CASSSRTENTGELFF. The CDR3 DNA is TGTGCCAGCAGTTCAAGGACAGAGAACACCGGGGAGCTGTTTTTT.

The rearrangement joins TRBV7-9 to TRBJ2-5; D is possibly TRBD1 (6 bases). V lost 5 bases and J 3 bases, leaving 13 bases between the germline ends. The CDR3 is made up of 14 amino acids. Germline V gene sequence: CDR1 SEHNR, CDR2 FQNEAQ (reference sequence). Here the CDR3 reads CASSKNRDEETQYF. The CDR3 DNA reads TGTGCCAGCAGCAAAAACAGGGACGAAGAGACCCAGTACTTC. Based on the CDR3 plus reference TRBV7-9 and TRBJ2-5, the full variable domain is DTGVSQNPRHKITKRGQNVTFRCDPISEHNRLYWYRQTLGQGPEFLTYFQNEAQLEKSRLLSDRFSAERPKGSFSTLEIQRTEQGDSAMYLCASSKNRDEETQYFGPGTRLLVL.

This clonotype was detected many times. V gene TRBV5-1 combines with J gene TRBJ1-1; the match to TRBD1 covers 9 bases. Germline loops: CDR1 SGHRS, CDR2 YFSETQ. With V trimmed by 4 bases and J by 0 bases, 7 bases remained unmatched. The CDR3 totals 16 residues. The DNA of the CDR3 is TGCGCCAGCAGCCGGGGGACAGGGACCATGAACACTGAAGCTTTCTTT. Translation: CASSRGTGTMNTEAFF.

This clonotype was detected only a few times. The chain combines TRBV11-2 with TRBJ2-3, with 12 bases matching TRBD2. This CDR3 spans 20 amino acids. CDR1 and CDR2 (germline): SGHAT, FQNNGV. The ends lost 2 bases at V and 0 bases at J; junction bases unmatched: 12. The CDR3 DNA sequence: TGTGCCAGCAGCTTAATTAGTCGGACTAGCGGGACCACTAGCACAGATACGCAGTATTTT. It is translated as CASSLISRTSGTTSTDTQYF.

This clonotype was picked up a small number of times. The chain uses TRBV7-9 and TRBJ1-2, with 8 positions matching TRBD1. In germline, CDR1 is SEHNR, CDR2 FQNEAQ (reference sequence). The J segment lost 8 bases and the V segment lost 5 bases, leaving 7 bases of the junction unmatched. This CDR3 spans 13 amino acids. This chain's CDR3 is CASSADRGRGYTF. The CDR3 nucleotides read TGTGCCAGCAGCGCTGACAGGGGACGAGGCTACACCTTC.

This clonotype was counted ten times or more. The chain combines TRBV12-3 or TRBV12-4 with TRBJ2-2; 10 nucleotides line up with TRBD2. V dropped 6 bases and J dropped 7; count of bases not matched to a gene: 8. The CDR3 runs to 15 residues. CDR3 amino acids: CASSQALAGSGELFF. The CDR3 bases are TGTGCCAGCAGCCAGGCACTAGCGGGGAGCGGGGAGCTGTTTTTT.

This clonotype occurred a few times. The V gene is TRBV28, the J gene TRBJ2-1; TRBD2 matches at 14 bases. Trimming took 9 bases from V and 5 from J; bases not matched to a gene: 3. The CDR3 loop spans 14 amino acids. Germline assignment: CDR1 MDHEN and CDR2 SYDVKM. CDR3 DNA: TGTGCCAGTGGGACTAGCGGGAGTGACAATGAGCAGTTCTTC. It encodes CASGTSGSDNEQFF.

Comments on this clonotype: Sequence at one end of the junction differs from germline and may be a read error. CDR3 sequence: CVSTEGQGGFYTQYF. The CDR3 DNA reads TGTGTCAGCACCGAAGGACAGGGTGGTTTTTATACGCAGTATTTT. The V gene is TRBV12-3 or TRBV12-4, the J gene TRBJ2-3; 8 positions match TRBD1. This CDR3 is built from 15 residues.